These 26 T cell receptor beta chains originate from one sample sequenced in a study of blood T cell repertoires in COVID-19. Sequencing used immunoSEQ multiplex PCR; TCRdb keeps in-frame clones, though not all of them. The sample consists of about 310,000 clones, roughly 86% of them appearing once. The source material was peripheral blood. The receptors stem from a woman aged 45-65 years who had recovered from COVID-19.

Here the CDR3 reads CATSSQVDSSGANVLTF. CDR3 nucleotide sequence: TGTGCCACCAGCAGTCAGGTGGACAGCTCTGGGGCCAACGTCCTGACTTTC. V usage is TRBV15 and J usage is TRBJ2-6; TRBD1 is a possible D gene (6 bases). This CDR3 comprises 17 residues. Per germline, CDR1 LNHNV and CDR2 YYDKDF (reference sequence). V was pared by 3 bases and J by 0 bases, with 12 bases between.

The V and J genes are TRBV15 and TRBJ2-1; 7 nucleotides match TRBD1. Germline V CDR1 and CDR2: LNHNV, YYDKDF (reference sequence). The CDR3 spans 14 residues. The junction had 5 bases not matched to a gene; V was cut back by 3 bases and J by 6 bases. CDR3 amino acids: CATSSRGQANEQFF. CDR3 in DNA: TGTGCCACCAGCAGCCGCGGACAGGCCAATGAGCAGTTCTTC.

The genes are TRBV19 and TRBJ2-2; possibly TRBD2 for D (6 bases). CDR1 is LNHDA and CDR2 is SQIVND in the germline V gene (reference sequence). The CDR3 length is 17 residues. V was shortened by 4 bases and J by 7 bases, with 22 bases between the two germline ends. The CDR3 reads CASSTRAGNYRRGELFF. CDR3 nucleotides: TGTGCCAGTAGTACGAGAGCGGGTAATTACCGGCGCGGGGAGCTGTTTTTT.

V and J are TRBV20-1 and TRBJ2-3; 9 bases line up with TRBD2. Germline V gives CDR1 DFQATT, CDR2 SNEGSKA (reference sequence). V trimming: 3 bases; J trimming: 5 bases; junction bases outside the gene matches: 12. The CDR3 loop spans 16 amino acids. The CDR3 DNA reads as TGCAGTGCTAGTTACGGCGGGGGGGGTACCATAGATACGCAGTATTTT. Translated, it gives CSASYGGGGTIDTQYF.

The CDR3 DNA sequence: TGTGCCAGCAGCCTCCAGCGGACACCCCTCCACTTT. Translating gives CASSLQRTPLHF. The genes are TRBV7-2 and TRBJ1-6; D not certain. CDR1 and CDR2 (germline): SGHTA, FQGNSA. The CDR3 is 12 residues long. Trimming stripped 5 bases from V and 11 bases from J, with 10 bases between.

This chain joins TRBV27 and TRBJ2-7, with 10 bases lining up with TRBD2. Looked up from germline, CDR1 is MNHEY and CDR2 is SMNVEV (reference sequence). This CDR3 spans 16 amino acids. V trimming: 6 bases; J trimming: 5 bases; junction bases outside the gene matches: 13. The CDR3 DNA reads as TGTGCCAGCAGGAAAGCATTAGCGGGAGGATCCGACGAGCAGTACTTC. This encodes CASRKALAGGSDEQYF.

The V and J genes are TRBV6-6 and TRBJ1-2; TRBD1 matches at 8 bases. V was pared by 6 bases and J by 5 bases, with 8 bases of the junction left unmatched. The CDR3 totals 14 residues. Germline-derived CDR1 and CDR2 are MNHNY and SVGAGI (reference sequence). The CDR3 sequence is CASRTQGAGYGYTF. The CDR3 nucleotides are TGTGCCAGCAGGACTCAGGGGGCTGGATATGGCTACACCTTC.

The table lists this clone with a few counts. The DNA of the CDR3 is TGCGCCAGCAGCTCCCCCCTTACAGGGGGCAATGGCTACACCTTC. The encoded protein is CASSSPLTGGNGYTF. The gene calls are TRBV4-3 and TRBJ1-2; 9 nucleotides agree with TRBD1. Trimming removed 5 bases from V and 6 bases from J; junction bases left unmatched: 10. Germline V lookup: CDR1 LGHNA, CDR2 YSLEER. The CDR3 has 15 amino acids.

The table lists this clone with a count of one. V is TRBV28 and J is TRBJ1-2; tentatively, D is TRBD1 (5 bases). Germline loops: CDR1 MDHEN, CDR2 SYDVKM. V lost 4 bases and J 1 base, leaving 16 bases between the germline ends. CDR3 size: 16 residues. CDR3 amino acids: CASSSLWNRFNYGYTF. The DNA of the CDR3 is TGTGCCAGCAGTTCCCTTTGGAACAGGTTTAACTATGGCTACACCTTC.

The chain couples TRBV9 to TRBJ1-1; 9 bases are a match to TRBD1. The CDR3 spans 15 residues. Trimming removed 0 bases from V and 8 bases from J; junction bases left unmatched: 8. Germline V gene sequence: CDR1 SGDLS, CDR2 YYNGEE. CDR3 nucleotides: TGTGCCAGCAGCGTAGACTCGGGACAGGGTACGGAAGCTTTCTTT. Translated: CASSVDSGQGTEAFF.

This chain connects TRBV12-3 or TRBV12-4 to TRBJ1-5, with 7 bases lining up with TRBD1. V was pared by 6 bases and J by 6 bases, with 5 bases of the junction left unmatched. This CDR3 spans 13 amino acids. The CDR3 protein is CASSPDRAQPQHF. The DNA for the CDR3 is TGTGCCAGCAGCCCAGACAGGGCTCAGCCCCAGCATTTT.

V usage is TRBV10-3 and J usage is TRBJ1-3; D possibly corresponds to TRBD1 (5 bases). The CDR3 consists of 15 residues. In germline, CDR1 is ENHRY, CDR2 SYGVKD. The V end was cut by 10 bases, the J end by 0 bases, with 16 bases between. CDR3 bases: TGTGCCACCAAGTCGCGGGACCTCTCTGGAAACACCATATATTTT. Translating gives CATKSRDLSGNTIYF.

Here the CDR3 reads CASSPGPGTGISETQYF. CDR3 sequence (DNA): TGCGCCAGCAGCCCGGGACCCGGGACAGGGATTTCTGAGACCCAGTACTTC. The rearrangement joins TRBV4-3 to TRBJ2-5; 9 positions match TRBD1. This CDR3 is 17 amino acids long. Trimming at V came to 4 bases and at J to 5 bases, leaving 14 bases not matched to a gene. CDR1 is LGHNA, CDR2 YSLEER, per germline.

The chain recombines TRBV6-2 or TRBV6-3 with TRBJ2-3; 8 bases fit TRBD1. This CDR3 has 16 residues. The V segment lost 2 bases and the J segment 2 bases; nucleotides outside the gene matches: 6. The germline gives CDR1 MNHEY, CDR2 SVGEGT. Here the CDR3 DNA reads TGTGCCAGCAGTTACGGGGCAGGGGGCTTCACAGATACGCAGTATTTT. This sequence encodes CASSYGAGGFTDTQYF.

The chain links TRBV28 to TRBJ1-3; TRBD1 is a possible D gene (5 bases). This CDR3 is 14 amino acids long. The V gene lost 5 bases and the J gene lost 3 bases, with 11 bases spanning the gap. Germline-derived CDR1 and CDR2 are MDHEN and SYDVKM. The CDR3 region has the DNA TGTGCCAGCAGTCCGGGGACTCGTGGAAACACCATATATTTT. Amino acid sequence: CASSPGTRGNTIYF. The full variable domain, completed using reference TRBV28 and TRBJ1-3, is DVKVTQSSRYLVKRTGEKVFLECVQDMDHENMFWYRQDPGLGLRLIYFSYDVKMKEKGDIPEGYSVSREKKERFSLILESASTNQTSMYLCASSPGTRGNTIYFGEGSWLTVV.

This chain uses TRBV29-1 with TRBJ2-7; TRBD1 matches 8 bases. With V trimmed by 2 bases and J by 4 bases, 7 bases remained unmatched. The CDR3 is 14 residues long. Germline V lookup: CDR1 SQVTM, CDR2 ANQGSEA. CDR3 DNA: TGCAGCGTTGAACTGACAGGGGCCGAATACGAGCAGTACTTC. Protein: CSVELTGAEYEQYF.

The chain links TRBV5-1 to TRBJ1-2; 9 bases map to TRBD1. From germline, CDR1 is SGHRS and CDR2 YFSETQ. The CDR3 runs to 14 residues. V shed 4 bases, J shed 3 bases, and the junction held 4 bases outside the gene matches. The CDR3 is CASSEGQGDYGYTF. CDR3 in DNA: TGCGCCAGCAGCGAGGGACAGGGTGACTATGGCTACACCTTC.

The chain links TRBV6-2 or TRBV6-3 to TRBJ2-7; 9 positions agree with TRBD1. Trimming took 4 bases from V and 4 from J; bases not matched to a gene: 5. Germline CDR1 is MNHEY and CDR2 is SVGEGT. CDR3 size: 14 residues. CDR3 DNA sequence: TGTGCCAGCAGTTCAAACAGGGGGCGGTACGAGCAGTACTTC. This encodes CASSSNRGRYEQYF.

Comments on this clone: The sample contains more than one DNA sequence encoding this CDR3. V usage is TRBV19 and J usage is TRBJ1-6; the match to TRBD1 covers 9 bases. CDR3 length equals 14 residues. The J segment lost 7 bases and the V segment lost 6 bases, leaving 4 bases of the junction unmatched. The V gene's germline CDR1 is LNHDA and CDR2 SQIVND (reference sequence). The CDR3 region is CASSTDRGNSPLHF. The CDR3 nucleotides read TGTGCCAGTAGCACCGACAGGGGGAATTCACCCCTCCACTTT. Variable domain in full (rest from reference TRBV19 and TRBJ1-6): DGGITQSPKYLFRKEGQNVTLSCEQNLNHDAMYWYRQDPGQGLRLIYYSQIVNDFQKGDIAEGYSVSREKKESFPLTVTSAQKNPTAFYLCASSTDRGNSPLHFGNGTRLTVT.

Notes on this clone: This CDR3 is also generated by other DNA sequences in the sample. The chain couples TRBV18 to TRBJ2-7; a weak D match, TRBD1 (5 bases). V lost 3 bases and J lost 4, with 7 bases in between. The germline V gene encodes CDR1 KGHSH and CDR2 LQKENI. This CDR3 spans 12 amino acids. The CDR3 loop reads CASSPRGYEQYF. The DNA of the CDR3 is TGTGCCAGCTCACCTAGGGGTTACGAGCAGTACTTC.

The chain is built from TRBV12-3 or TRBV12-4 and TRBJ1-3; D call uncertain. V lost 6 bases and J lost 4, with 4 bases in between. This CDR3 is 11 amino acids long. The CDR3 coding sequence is TGTGCCAGCAGCTTCGGAAACACCATATATTTT. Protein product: CASSFGNTIYF.

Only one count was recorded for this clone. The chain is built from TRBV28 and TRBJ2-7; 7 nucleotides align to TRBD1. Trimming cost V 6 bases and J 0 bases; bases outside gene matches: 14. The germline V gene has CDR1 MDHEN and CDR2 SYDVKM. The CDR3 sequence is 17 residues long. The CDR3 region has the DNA TGTGCCAGCAGACCGACAGGGTTCCTAAAAAGCTCCTACGAGCAGTACTTC. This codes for CASRPTGFLKSSYEQYF. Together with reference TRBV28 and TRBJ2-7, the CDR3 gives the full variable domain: DVKVTQSSRYLVKRTGEKVFLECVQDMDHENMFWYRQDPGLGLRLIYFSYDVKMKEKGDIPEGYSVSREKKERFSLILESASTNQTSMYLCASRPTGFLKSSYEQYFGPGTRLTVT.

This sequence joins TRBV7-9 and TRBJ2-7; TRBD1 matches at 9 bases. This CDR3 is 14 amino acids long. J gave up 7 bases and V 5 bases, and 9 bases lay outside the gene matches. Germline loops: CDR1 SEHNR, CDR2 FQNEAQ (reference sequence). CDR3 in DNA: TGTGCCAGCAGCCCCCGGACAGGGGTGGGTGAGCAGTACTTC. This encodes CASSPRTGVGEQYF.

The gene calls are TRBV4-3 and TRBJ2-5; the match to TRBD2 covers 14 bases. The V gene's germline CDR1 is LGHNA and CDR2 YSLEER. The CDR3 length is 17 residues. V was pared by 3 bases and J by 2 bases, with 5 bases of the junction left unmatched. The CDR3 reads CASSQDRLAGGQETQYF. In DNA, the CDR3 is TGCGCCAGCAGCCAGGATAGACTAGCGGGGGGGCAAGAGACCCAGTACTTC.

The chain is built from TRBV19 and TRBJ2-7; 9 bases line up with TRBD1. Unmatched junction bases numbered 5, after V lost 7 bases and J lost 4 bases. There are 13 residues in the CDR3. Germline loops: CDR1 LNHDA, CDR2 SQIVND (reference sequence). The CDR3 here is CASNSDRGYEQYF. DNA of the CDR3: TGTGCCAGTAATTCTGACAGGGGGTACGAGCAGTACTTC.

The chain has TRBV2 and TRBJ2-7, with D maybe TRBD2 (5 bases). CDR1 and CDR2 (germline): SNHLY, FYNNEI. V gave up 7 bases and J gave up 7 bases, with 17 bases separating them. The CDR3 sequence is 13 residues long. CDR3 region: CASTRDGVGEQYF. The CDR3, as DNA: TGTGCCAGCACCCGAGACGGGGTCGGAGAGCAGTACTTC.